The source of this TCR beta chain is a study of OX40 agonist ivuxolimab in advanced cancers. In terms of the full investigation: Ivuxolimab was a fully human IgG2 agonistic monoclonal antibody targeting the costimulatory receptor OX40 (CD134). Prior anti-PD-1, anti-PD-L1 or anti-CTLA-4 therapy was permitted, and 40% of dose-escalation patients had received checkpoint inhibitors. Of the roughly 52 dose-escalation patients, hepatocellular carcinoma was present in 19, melanoma in around 15, renal cell carcinoma in 9 and head and neck cancer in 9. Intravenous ivuxolimab was administered to patients every 2 weeks at six dose levels: 0.01, 0.1, 0.3, 1.5, 3 and 10 mg/kg. The point of sequencing TCRbeta in the periphery was to test whether ivuxolimab changed TCR sequence diversity and drove clonal T-cell expansion. Partial responses occurred in three dose-escalation patients: two with cutaneous melanoma and one with hepatocellular carcinoma. The paper covers the monotherapy dose-escalation part of the phase I ivuxolimab trial, which included N of about 56 patients. In the dose-escalation cohort, about four fifths of patients were male, and the mean age was around 60 years with a range of roughly 20 to 79.

Genomic DNA was extracted from sorted cells for sequencing of the TCRbeta CDR3 region. The immunoSEQ Assay was used for sequencing of TCRbeta CDR3 regions. In TCRdb, the immuneACCESS table is reduced to in-frame sequences with V and J assigned. These tables do not hold every clone; where another copy was compared, an unresolved V gene accounts for under half, and the others remain unexplained. The sample includes over 55,000 clones, with 94% observed a single time. The ten biggest clones cover around 14% of the sample. Patients with autoimmune disease history or receiving systemic immunosuppression were excluded from the trial. In every dose cohort, peripheral blood was drawn for TCR sequencing at baseline, cycle 4 day 1, and cycle 7 day 1. Samples came from an open-label, multicenter, first-in-human phase I dose-escalation trial of ivuxolimab. The trial enrolled adults with locally advanced or metastatic head and neck squamous cell, hepatocellular, melanoma or renal cell carcinoma. Before TCR sequencing, CD4+ and CD8+ T cells were separately sorted from peripheral blood.

The CDR3 sequence holds 14 residues, the cysteine and phenylalanine included. Here the CDR3 DNA is all that survives: 42 bases in frame from base 1. Clipping removes 6 bases from V and 4 bases from J, with 7 as the unmatched junction base count. CDR1 and CDR2, looked up from the germline V gene, are MNHEY and SVGAGI. In the case of this clone: The target of this receptor is not known. Qualities for individual bases were not recorded, and no much larger clone is one base off.

Broad study findings and their caveats: In the 0.1-3.0 mg/kg groups, partial responders had among the lowest normalized peripheral clonal expansion, particularly in CD8+ T cells. At doses of 0.1 to 3.0 mg/kg, clonal expansion of both CD4+ and CD8+ blood T cells was observed from baseline to week 6. Antigen specificity was not determined for the clonally expanded peripheral T cells. After ivuxolimab, expanded clones were on average more numerous among CD8+ T cells than among CD4+ T cells. Low levels of normalized T-cell clonal expansion were also seen in some patients who did not respond.

The specimen was CD4+ or CD8+ T cells sorted from blood, collected in a trial of the OX40 agonist ivuxolimab. The rearranged segments are TRBV6-5 and TRBJ2-3, with 7 central nucleotides matching TRBD2. This clonotype was obtained from an adult with an advanced solid tumor such as melanoma, head and neck, liver or kidney cancer. The sequenced DNA is TGTGCCAGCAGCTTTCGGGAGGTATCAGATACGCAGTATTTT. Protein translation: CASSFREVSDTQYF.